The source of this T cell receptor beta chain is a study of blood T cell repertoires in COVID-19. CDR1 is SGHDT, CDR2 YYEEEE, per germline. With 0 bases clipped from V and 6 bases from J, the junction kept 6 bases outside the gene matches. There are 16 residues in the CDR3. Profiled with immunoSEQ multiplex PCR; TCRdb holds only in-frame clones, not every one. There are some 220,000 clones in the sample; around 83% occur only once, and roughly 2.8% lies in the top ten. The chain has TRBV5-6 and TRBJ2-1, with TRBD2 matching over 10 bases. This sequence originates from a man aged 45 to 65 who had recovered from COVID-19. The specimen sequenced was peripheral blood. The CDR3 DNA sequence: TGTGCCAGCAGCTTGGGTCTAGCGGGAGTCTCCAATGAGCAGTTCTTC. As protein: CASSLGLAGVSNEQFF.